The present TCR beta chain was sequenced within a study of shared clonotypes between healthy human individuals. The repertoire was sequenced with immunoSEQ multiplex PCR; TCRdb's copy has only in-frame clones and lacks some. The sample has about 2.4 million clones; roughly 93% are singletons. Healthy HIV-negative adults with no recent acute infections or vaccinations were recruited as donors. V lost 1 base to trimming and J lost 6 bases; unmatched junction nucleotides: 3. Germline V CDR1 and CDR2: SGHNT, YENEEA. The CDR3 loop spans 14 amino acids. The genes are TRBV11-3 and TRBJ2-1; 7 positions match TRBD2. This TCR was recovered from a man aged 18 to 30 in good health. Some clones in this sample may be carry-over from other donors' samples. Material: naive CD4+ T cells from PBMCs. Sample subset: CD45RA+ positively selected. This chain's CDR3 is CASSLALASNEQFF. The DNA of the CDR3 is TGTGCCAGCAGCTTAGCACTAGCGAGCAATGAGCAGTTCTTC.